This TCR beta chain comes out of a study of cytomegalovirus exposure and HLA in healthy donors. Vbeta (60) and Jbeta (13) primers were used in the PCR. Authors' methods: Approximately 9.9 million of 75 million to 85 million unique TCR beta chains were shared, per a later count. Sequencing was performed with immunoSEQ multiplex PCR; in TCRdb, only in-frame clones are kept and a portion is missing. V and J calls plus clone size are reproduced from that table; the DNA served to infer D and trimming. The sample has about 170,000 clones, around 80% seen once; the top ten hold 2.3%. The CDR3 contains 14 residues. Germline assignment: CDR1 MNHNS and CDR2 SASEGT. V lost 8 bases to trimming and J lost 3 bases; unmatched junction nucleotides: 5. Findings and caveats of the study: CMV serostatus was the sole immune exposure information available. Data from an earlier analysis indicated that most TCR beta V segments were productive either about 87% or about 30% of the time. With DRB1 most and HLA-C fewest, TCR association rates differed between HLA loci in a later analysis.

A remark on this clone: Antigen: not known.

This sequence joins TRBV6-1 and TRBJ1-5; 9 bases fit TRBD1. Sample: PBMCs. This clonotype was obtained from a male donor in good health and CMV-seronegative. Written as DNA, the CDR3 is TGTGCCAGCGCAGGGACAGGGAACAATCAGCCCCAGCATTTT. Translating gives CASAGTGNNQPQHF.